This TCR beta chain is from a study of CD8 T cells in ankylosing spondylitis. Whole-study results and caveats: Clones linked to disease were reported to show significant enrichment in matched ankylosing spondylitis synovial fluid.

Notes on this clonotype: Its antigen remains unidentified.

Libraries of TCR beta came from quantitative 5'-RACE with molecular barcodes. TCRdb redid the calling of the 5' RACE reads with MiXCR, one entry per CDR3 protein. The sample contains 380,000 or so distinct CDR3 sequences, around 20% of which appear only once. The sample was blood, either unsorted or a sorted T cell fraction (not recorded which). The TCR sequence derives from a male donor with ankylosing spondylitis or in good health (not recorded which).

The DNA for the CDR3 is TGCAGTGCTAGTCGTTTGCCCACAGGATTTACTAACTATGGCTACACCTTC. Translated: CSASRLPTGFTNYGYTF. This chain links TRBV20-1 with TRBJ1-2; the D gene is possibly TRBD1 (5 bases). The CDR3 sequence is 17 residues long. V was clipped by 3 bases and J by 0 bases, with 20 bases between them. CDR1 is DFQATT, CDR2 SNEGSKA, per germline (reference sequence).